The source of this TCR beta chain is a study of T cells in tuberculosis. Study background: The T cells targeted glucose monomycolate, a mycobacterial lipid, via CD1B. General observations from the study: The TCR-beta difference was not significant; alpha differences partly reflected length.

About this clone itself: The target antigen is unknown.

Latent tuberculosis screening used tuberculin skin test and IGRA at entry. Each donor contributed about 110,000 T cells on average, unsorted. TCRdb keeps only in-frame clones here, not all; method: immunoSEQ multiplex PCR. Counted here are about 25,000 clones, around nine tenths occurring once; the ten biggest clones make up under 20%. The V and J ends lost 1 base and 2 bases, in that order; junction bases with no gene match: 10. Germline V gene lookup returns CDR1 GTSNPN and CDR2 SVGIG (reference sequence). The CDR3 is 16 residues long. Sequencing used PBMCs. This chain connects TRBV30 to TRBJ1-1; 7 bases line up with TRBD1. The TCR originated in a donor aged 10-35 years with latent tuberculosis or without tuberculosis infection. Some clones in this sample may be carry-over from other donors' samples. The CDR3 nucleotides are TGTGCCTGGAGTGCCTACAGGGGTGGGGATAACACTGAAGCTTTCTTT. Protein: CAWSAYRGGDNTEAFF.